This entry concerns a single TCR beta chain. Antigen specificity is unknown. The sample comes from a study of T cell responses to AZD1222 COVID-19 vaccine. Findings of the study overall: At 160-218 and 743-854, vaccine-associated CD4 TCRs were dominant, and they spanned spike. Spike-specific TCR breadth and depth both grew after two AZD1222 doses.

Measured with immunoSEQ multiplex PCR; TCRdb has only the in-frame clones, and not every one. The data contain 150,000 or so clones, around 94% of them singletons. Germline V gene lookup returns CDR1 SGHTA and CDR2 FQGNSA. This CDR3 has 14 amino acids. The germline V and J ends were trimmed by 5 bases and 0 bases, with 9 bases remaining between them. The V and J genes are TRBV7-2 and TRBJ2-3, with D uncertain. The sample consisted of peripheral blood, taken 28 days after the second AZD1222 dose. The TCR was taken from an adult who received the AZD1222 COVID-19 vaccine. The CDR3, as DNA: TGTGCCAGCAGCCTACAAGTCAGCACAGATACGCAGTATTTT. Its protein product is CASSLQVSTDTQYF.